These 5 T cell receptor beta chains were sequenced from one sample in a study of blood T cell repertoires in COVID-19. Clones were read by immunoSEQ multiplex PCR, and TCRdb kept only the in-frame ones, dropping some. Of about 350,000 clones detected, about 87% appear once; the ten largest clones hold 9.9%. Material: peripheral blood. Receptors originate from a man in his thirties or forties with COVID-19, enrolled during active disease.

This chain connects TRBV25-1 to TRBJ2-2; D possibly corresponds to TRBD1 (6 bases). The CDR3 length is 16 residues. Trimming took off 2 bases at V and 1 base at J, with 11 bases between the two ends. The germline gives CDR1 MGHDK, CDR2 SYGVNS. CDR3 loop: CASSEEGTKNTGELFF. CDR3 sequence (DNA): TGTGCCAGCAGTGAAGAAGGGACAAAGAACACCGGGGAGCTGTTTTTT.

The chain has TRBV6-6 and TRBJ2-1, with D possibly matching TRBD2 (5 bases). V lost 2 bases and J 6 bases, leaving 14 bases between the germline ends. Germline values: CDR1 MNHNY, CDR2 SVGAGI (reference sequence). The CDR3 spans 15 residues. The CDR3 is CASSYPQATSNEQFF. DNA of the CDR3: TGTGCCAGCAGTTACCCTCAAGCCACTAGCAATGAGCAGTTCTTC.

The V and J genes are TRBV3-1 (or the pseudogene TRBV3-2) and TRBJ1-2; D call uncertain. Trimming shortened V by 4 bases and J by 3 bases, and 6 bases separated the two germline ends. The CDR3 is made up of 12 amino acids. CDR1 LGHDT and CDR2 YNNKEL come from the germline V gene (reference sequence). The CDR3 coding sequence is TGTGCCAGCAGCCCCGGTCACTATGGCTACACCTTC. Its protein product is CASSPGHYGYTF.

V and J are TRBV7-2 and TRBJ1-6; 8 bases match TRBD1. J gave up 8 bases and V 5 bases, and 11 bases lay outside the gene matches. From germline, CDR1 is SGHTA and CDR2 FQGNSA. The CDR3 runs 16 residues. The CDR3 coding sequence is TGTGCCAGCAGCACCCAGCCGGGACAGGATTATTCACCCCTCCACTTT. Its translation is CASSTQPGQDYSPLHF.

The V and J genes are TRBV5-1 and TRBJ1-2; perhaps TRBD1 as D (5 bases). CDR3 length: 13 residues. Trimming took 4 bases from V and 4 from J, leaving 11 bases between them. The V gene's germline CDR1 is SGHRS and CDR2 YFSETQ. The CDR3 is CASSPQGFYGYTF. CDR3 nucleotide sequence: TGCGCCAGCAGCCCGCAGGGATTCTATGGCTACACCTTC.